This TCR beta chain originates from a study of technical replicates of blood from several donors. Clones were sequenced by immunoSEQ multiplex PCR, and TCRdb holds only the in-frame ones, with some missing. This sample carries about 85,000 clones, roughly 94% of them seen once, and the ten largest clones take 0.25%. The germline V gene has CDR1 LNHDA and CDR2 SQIVND (reference sequence). V gave up 3 bases and J gave up 2 bases; unmatched junction bases: 4. The CDR3 sequence is 16 residues long. This TCR was sampled from a human donor in good health. The specimen sequenced was T cells isolated from PBMCs. The chain links TRBV19 to TRBJ2-2; TRBD2 aligns across 9 bases. CDR3 sequence (DNA): TGTGCCAGTAGTATCGGGCTAGCGGGAAACACCGGGGAGCTGTTTTTT. This encodes CASSIGLAGNTGELFF.